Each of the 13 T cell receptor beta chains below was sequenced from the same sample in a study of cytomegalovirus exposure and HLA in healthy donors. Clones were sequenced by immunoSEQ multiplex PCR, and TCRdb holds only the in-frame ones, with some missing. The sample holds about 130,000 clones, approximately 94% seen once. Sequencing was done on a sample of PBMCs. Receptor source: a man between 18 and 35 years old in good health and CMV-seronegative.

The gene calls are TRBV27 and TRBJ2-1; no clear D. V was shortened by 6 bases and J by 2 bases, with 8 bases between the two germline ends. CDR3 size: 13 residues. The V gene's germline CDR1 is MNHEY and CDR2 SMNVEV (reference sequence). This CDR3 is CASRRGTYNEQFF. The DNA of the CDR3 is TGTGCCAGCAGACGTGGCACCTACAATGAGCAGTTCTTC.

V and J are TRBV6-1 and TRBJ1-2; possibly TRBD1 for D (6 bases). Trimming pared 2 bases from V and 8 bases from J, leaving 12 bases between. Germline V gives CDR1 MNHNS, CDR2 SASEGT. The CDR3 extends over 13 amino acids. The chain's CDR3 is CASSETRGGGYTF. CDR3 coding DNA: TGTGCCAGCAGTGAAACCAGGGGTGGGGGCTACACCTTC.

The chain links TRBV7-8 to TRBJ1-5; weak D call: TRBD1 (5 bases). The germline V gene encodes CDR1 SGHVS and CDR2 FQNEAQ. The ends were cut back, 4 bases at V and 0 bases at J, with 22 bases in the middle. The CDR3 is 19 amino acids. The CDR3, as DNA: TGTGCCAGCAGCTCCCCCTCGGGACTCCCGATCCATAGCAATCAGCCCCAGCATTTT. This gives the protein CASSSPSGLPIHSNQPQHF.

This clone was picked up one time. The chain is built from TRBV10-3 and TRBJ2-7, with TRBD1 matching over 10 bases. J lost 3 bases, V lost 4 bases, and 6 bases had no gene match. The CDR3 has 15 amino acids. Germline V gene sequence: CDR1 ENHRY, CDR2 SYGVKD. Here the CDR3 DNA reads TGTGCCATCAGTGCCCCGGGACAGGGGAACTACGAGCAGTACTTC. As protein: CAISAPGQGNYEQYF.

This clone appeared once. The CDR3 bases are TGTGCCAGCAGCGTAACAGATACGCAGTATTTT. Amino acid sequence: CASSVTDTQYF. The chain links TRBV11-2 to TRBJ2-3; D is unresolved. From germline, CDR1 is SGHAT and CDR2 FQNNGV. The V gene lost 5 bases and the J gene lost 3 bases, with 3 bases spanning the gap. The CDR3 spans 11 residues.

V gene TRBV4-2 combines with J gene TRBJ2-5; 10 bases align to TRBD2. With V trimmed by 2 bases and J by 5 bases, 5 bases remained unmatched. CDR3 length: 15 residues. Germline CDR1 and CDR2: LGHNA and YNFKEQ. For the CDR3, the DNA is TGTGCCAGCAGCCAATCCCTAGCGGGAGCGGAGACCCAGTACTTC. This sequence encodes CASSQSLAGAETQYF.

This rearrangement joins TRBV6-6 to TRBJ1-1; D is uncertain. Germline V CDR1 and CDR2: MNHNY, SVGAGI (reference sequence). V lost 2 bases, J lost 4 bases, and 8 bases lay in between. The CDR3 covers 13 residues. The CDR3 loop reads CASSYESGTEAFF. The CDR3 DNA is TGTGCCAGCAGTTACGAAAGCGGCACTGAAGCTTTCTTT.

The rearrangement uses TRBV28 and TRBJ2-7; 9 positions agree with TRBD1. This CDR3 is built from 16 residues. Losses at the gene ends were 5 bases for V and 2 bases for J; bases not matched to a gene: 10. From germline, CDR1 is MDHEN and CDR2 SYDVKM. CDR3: CASSVPGTGSTYEQYF. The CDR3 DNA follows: TGTGCCAGCAGTGTACCCGGGACAGGGAGCACCTACGAGCAGTACTTC.

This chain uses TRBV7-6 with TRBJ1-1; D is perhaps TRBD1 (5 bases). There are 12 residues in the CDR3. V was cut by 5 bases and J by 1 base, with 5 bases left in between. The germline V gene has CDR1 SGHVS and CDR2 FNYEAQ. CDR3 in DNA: TGTGCCAGCAGCCAGGGGAACACTGAAGCTTTCTTT. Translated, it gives CASSQGNTEAFF.

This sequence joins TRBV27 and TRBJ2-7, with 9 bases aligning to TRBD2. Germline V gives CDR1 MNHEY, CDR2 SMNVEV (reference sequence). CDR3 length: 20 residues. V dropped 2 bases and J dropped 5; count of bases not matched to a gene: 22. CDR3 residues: CASSLKVGQGVAGGFHEQYF. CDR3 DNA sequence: TGTGCCAGCAGTTTAAAGGTGGGGCAGGGAGTTGCGGGGGGGTTTCACGAGCAGTACTTC.

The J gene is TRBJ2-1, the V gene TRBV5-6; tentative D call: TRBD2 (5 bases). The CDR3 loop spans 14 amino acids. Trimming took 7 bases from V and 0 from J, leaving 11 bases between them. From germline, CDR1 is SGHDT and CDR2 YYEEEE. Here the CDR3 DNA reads TGTGCCAGCTGCGGGCCTCTCTCCTACAATGAGCAGTTCTTC. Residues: CASCGPLSYNEQFF.

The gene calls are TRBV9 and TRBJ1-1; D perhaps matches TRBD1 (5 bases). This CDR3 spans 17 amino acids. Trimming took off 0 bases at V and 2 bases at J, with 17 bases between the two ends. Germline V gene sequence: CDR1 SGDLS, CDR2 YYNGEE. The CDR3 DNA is TGTGCCAGCAGCGTAGAGGGTTGGGGGGTGACTAACACTGAAGCTTTCTTT. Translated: CASSVEGWGVTNTEAFF.

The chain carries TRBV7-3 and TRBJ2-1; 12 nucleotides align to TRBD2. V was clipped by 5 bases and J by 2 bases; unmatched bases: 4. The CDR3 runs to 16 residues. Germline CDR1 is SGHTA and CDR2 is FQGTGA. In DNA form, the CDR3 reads TGTGCCAGCAGCCCCGGACTAGCGGGGCCCTACAATGAGCAGTTCTTC. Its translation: CASSPGLAGPYNEQFF.